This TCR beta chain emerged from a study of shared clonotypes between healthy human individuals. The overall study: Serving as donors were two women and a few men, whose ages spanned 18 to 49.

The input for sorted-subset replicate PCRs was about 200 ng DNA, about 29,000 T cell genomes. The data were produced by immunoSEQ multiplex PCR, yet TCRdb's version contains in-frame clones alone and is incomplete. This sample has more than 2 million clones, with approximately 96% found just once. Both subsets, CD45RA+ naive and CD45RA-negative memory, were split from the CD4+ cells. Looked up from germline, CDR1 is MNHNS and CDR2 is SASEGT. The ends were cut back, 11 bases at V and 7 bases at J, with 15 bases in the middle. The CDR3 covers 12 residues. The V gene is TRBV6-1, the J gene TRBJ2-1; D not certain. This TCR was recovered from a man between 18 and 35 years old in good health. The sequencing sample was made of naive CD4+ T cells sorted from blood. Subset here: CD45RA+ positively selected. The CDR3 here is CAGSYSRNEQFF. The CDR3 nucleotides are TGTGCCGGCTCCTATAGTAGGAATGAGCAGTTCTTC.